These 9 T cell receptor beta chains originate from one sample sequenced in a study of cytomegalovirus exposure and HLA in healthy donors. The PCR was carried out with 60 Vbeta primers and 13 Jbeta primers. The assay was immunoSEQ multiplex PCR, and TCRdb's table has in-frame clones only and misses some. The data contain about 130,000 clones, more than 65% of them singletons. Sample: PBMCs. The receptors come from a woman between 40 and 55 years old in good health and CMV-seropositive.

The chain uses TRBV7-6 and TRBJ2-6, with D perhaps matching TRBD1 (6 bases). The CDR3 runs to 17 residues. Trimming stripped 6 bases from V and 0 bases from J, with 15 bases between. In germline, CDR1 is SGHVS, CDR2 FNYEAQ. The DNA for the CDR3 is TGTGCCAGCAGGAGTCCGGGACACAACTCTGGGGCCAACGTCCTGACTTTC. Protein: CASRSPGHNSGANVLTF.

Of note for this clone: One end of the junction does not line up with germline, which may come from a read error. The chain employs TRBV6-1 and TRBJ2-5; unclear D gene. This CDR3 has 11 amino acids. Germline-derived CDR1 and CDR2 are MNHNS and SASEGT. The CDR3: CASSESVQKDF. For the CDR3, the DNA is TGTGCCAGCAGTGAAAGCGTCCAAAAGGACTTC.

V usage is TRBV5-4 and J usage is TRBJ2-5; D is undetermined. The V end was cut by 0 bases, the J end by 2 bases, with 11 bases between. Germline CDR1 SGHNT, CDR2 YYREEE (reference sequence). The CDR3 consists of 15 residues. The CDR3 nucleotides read TGTGCCAGCAGCTTGGCCGCCGGGTTTCAAGAGACCCAGTACTTC. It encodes CASSLAAGFQETQYF.

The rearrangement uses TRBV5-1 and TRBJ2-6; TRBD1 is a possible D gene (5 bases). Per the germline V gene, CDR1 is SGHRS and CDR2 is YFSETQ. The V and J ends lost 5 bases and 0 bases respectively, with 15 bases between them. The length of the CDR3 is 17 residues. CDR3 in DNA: TGCGCCAGCAGGAAGACAGAGGCGATCTCTGGGGCCAACGTCCTGACTTTC. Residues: CASRKTEAISGANVLTF.

CDR3 amino acids: CASSLGGGQGQPQHF. The DNA for the CDR3 is TGCGCCAGCAGCTTGGGGGGGGGACAAGGCCAGCCCCAGCATTTT. The genes are TRBV5-1 and TRBJ1-5; TRBD1 might be the D (6 bases). The length of the CDR3 is 15 residues. Germline CDR1 SGHRS, CDR2 YFSETQ. Trimming removed 0 bases from V and 7 bases from J, with 14 bases in between.

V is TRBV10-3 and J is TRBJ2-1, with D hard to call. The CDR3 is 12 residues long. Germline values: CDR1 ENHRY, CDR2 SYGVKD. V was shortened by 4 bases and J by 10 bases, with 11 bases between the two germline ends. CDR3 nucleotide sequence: TGTGCCATCAGTGGATCTCTATCGGAGCAGTTCTTC. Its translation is CAISGSLSEQFF.

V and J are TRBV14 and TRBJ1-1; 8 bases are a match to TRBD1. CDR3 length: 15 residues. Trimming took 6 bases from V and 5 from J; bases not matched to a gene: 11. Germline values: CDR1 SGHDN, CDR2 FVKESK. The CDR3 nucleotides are TGTGCCAGCAGACCAATCACAGGGGGATGGACTGAAGCTTTCTTT. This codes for CASRPITGGWTEAFF.

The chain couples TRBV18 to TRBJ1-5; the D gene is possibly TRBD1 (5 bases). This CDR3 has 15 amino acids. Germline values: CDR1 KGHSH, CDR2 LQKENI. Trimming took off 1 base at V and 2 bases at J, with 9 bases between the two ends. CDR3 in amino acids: CASSPQGHGNQPQHF. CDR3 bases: TGTGCCAGCTCACCACAAGGACACGGCAATCAGCCCCAGCATTTT.

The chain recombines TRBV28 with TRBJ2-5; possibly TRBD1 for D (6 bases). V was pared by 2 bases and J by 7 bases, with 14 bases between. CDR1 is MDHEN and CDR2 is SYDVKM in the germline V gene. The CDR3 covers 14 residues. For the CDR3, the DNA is TGTGCCAGCAGTTTAATAGGGACATCGGGGACCCAGTACTTC. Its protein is CASSLIGTSGTQYF.